Shown below are 31 T cell receptor beta chains from a single sample sequenced in a study of blood T cells in healthy people across ages. With a J-beta primer mix and a sample-barcoded 5' primer, a second PCR ran about 7 to 12 cycles. MiXCR, applied by TCRdb to the 5' RACE reads, yields one record per CDR3 protein. The data show about 1.6 million distinct CDR3 sequences, about 35% seen once. Sequenced input: blood. All receptors derive from a woman in her twenties or thirties in good health.

The J gene is TRBJ2-3, the V gene TRBV15; D remains ambiguous. This CDR3 comprises 14 residues. Trimming removed 5 bases from V and 1 base from J, with 10 bases in between. From germline, CDR1 is LNHNV and CDR2 YYDKDF (reference sequence). The CDR3: CATSALLGTDTQYF. In nucleotides, the CDR3 is TGTGCCACCAGCGCCCTGCTTGGCACAGATACGCAGTATTTT.

This sequence joins TRBV10-3 and TRBJ2-1, with TRBD2 matching 11 bases. Germline V gives CDR1 ENHRY, CDR2 SYGVKD. V gave up 0 bases and J gave up 0 bases; unmatched junction bases: 7. This CDR3 is 19 amino acids long. The CDR3 DNA sequence: TGTGCCATCAGTGAGTCGAGACTAGCGGGGCCAAGCTCCTACAATGAGCAGTTCTTC. Encoded protein: CAISESRLAGPSSYNEQFF.

As to this clonotype: One end of the junction does not line up with germline, which may come from a read error. The CDR3 sequence: CASSPKGLSYGQYF. As DNA, the CDR3 is TGCGCCAGCAGCCCGAAGGGGCTTTCCTACGGGCAGTACTTC. This chain uses TRBV5-1 with TRBJ2-7; a possible D gene is TRBD1 (5 bases). Germline CDR1 and CDR2: SGHRS and YFSETQ. CDR3 size: 14 residues.

This clonotype was detected a few times. The chain uses TRBV4-1 and TRBJ1-5; no firm D call. This CDR3 has 15 amino acids. Germline V gene data show CDR1 as MGHRA and CDR2 as YSYEKL. V lost 1 base, J lost 5 bases, and 12 bases lay in between. The CDR3 is CASSQVGGVDQPQHF. The CDR3 DNA is TGCGCCAGCAGCCAAGTGGGCGGGGTGGATCAGCCCCAGCATTTT.

For the CDR3, the DNA is TGTGCCAGCAGCTTAATGCCTAGCGGGAGATTTGGGCAGTTCTTC. It encodes CASSLMPSGRFGQFF. The chain couples TRBV7-3 to TRBJ2-1; 10 nucleotides match TRBD2. The V and J ends lost 1 base and 12 bases, in that order; junction bases with no gene match: 9. The CDR3 consists of 15 residues. Germline CDR1 is SGHTA and CDR2 is FQGTGA.

The chain couples TRBV3-1 to TRBJ1-1, with a possible D match to TRBD1 (6 bases). Germline lookup yields CDR1 LGHDT and CDR2 YNNKEL (reference sequence). With 1 base removed from V and 4 bases from J, the gap between germline ends came to 10 bases. The CDR3 has 14 amino acids. CDR3 sequence: CASSQVGGCTEAFF. The CDR3 nucleotides are TGTGCCAGCAGCCAAGTAGGGGGGTGCACTGAAGCTTTCTTT. The full variable domain, with the rest looked up from reference TRBV3-1 and TRBJ1-1, is DTAVSQTPKYLVTQMGNDKSIKCEQNLGHDTMYWYKQDSKKFLKIMFSYNNKELIINETVPNRFSPKSPDKAHLNLHINSLELGDSAVYFCASSQVGGCTEAFFGQGTRLTVV.

This clonotype has a handful of counts. The gene calls are TRBV27 and TRBJ2-7; no definite D call. Germline V gene lookup returns CDR1 MNHEY and CDR2 SMNVEV (reference sequence). Trimming removed 2 bases at V and 0 bases at J, with 17 bases between. The CDR3 has 17 amino acids. The CDR3 sequence is CASSLGLGPSLSYEQYF. The CDR3 region has the DNA TGTGCCAGCAGTTTAGGATTGGGTCCGAGCCTCTCCTACGAGCAGTACTTC.

This chain links TRBV7-3 with TRBJ2-1; the match to TRBD2 covers 7 bases. This CDR3 is built from 16 residues. Unmatched junction bases numbered 8, after V lost 5 bases and J lost 1 base. CDR1 and CDR2 from the germline V gene are SGHTA and FQGTGA. CDR3 sequence reads: CASSEKRAGSYNEQFF. The CDR3 DNA reads TGTGCCAGCAGCGAAAAACGAGCGGGGTCCTACAATGAGCAGTTCTTC. Filled out from reference TRBV7-3 and TRBJ2-1, the complete variable domain reads GAGVSQTPSNKVTEKGKYVELRCDPISGHTALYWYRQSLGQGPEFLIYFQGTGAADDSGLPNDRFFAVRPEGSVSTLKIQRTERGDSAVYLCASSEKRAGSYNEQFFGPGTRLTVL.

V and J are TRBV5-4 and TRBJ2-5, with 8 bases lining up with TRBD2. CDR1 SGHNT and CDR2 YYREEE come from the germline V gene (reference sequence). The junction had 7 bases not matched to a gene; V was cut back by 1 base and J by 5 bases. The CDR3 extends over 15 amino acids. The CDR3 sequence is CASSLYRGGGETQYF. CDR3 nucleotide sequence: TGTGCCAGCAGCTTGTATCGGGGGGGTGGGGAGACCCAGTACTTC.

The genes are TRBV25-1 and TRBJ1-2, with D tentatively TRBD1 (5 bases). The V gene lost 2 bases and the J gene lost 6 bases, with 13 bases spanning the gap. Germline-derived CDR1 and CDR2 are MGHDK and SYGVNS. The CDR3 is 14 residues long. In nucleotides, the CDR3 is TGTGCCAGCAGTGAACCAGGGCATGGGCATGGCTACACCTTC. Translating gives CASSEPGHGHGYTF.

The chain links TRBV2 to TRBJ1-2, with 9 bases identical to TRBD1. CDR3 size: 14 residues. Germline V gene lookup returns CDR1 SNHLY and CDR2 FYNNEI. With V trimmed by 7 bases and J by 4 bases, 7 bases remained unmatched. The CDR3 coding sequence is TGTGCCAGCAACAGACAGGGGGACTCCTATGGCTACACCTTC. It specifies CASNRQGDSYGYTF.

The chain employs TRBV4-1 and TRBJ2-1; unclear D gene. Germline V CDR1 and CDR2: MGHRA, YSYEKL. V gave up 2 bases and J gave up 0 bases, with 14 bases separating them. The CDR3 runs 17 residues. In nucleotides, the CDR3 is TGCGCCAGCAGCCAACAACTTAGCACGAGCTCCTACAATGAGCAGTTCTTC. Translation gives CASSQQLSTSSYNEQFF.

This clonotype was found many times. The chain has TRBV7-3 and TRBJ2-1; 12 nucleotides agree with TRBD2. V shed 5 bases, J shed 8 bases, and the junction held 4 bases outside the gene matches. The CDR3 contains 14 residues. From germline, CDR1 is SGHTA and CDR2 FQGTGA. As DNA, the CDR3 is TGTGCCAGCAGCCTAGCGGGAGGGCTCGATGAGCAGTTCTTC. Translated, it gives CASSLAGGLDEQFF. The full variable domain, completed using reference TRBV7-3 and TRBJ2-1, is GAGVSQTPSNKVTEKGKYVELRCDPISGHTALYWYRQSLGQGPEFLIYFQGTGAADDSGLPNDRFFAVRPEGSVSTLKIQRTERGDSAVYLCASSLAGGLDEQFFGPGTRLTVL.

This clonotype has a handful of counts. V usage is TRBV9 and J usage is TRBJ2-7, with D unclear. Between the trimmed V and J ends, which lost 0 bases and 1 base, there was a span of 8 bases. This CDR3 spans 14 amino acids. Per germline, CDR1 SGDLS and CDR2 YYNGEE. Written as DNA, the CDR3 is TGTGCCAGCAGCGTAGCTAGGAATTCCTACGAGCAGTACTTC. Its protein is CASSVARNSYEQYF. Supplemented by reference TRBV9 and TRBJ2-7, the full variable domain reads DSGVTQTPKHLITATGQRVTLRCSPRSGDLSVYWYQQSLDQGLQFLIQYYNGEERAKGNILERFSAQQFPDLHSELNLSSLELGDSALYFCASSVARNSYEQYFGPGTRLTVT.

The chain joins TRBV6-5 to TRBJ2-3; possible D gene TRBD1, 6 bases. V lost 7 bases and J 1 base, leaving 15 bases between the germline ends. This CDR3 has 15 residues. The germline V gene has CDR1 MNHEY and CDR2 SVGAGI. The CDR3 DNA reads TGTGCCAGCACCAAAGGGGGTTTGGGCACAGATACGCAGTATTTT. This encodes CASTKGGLGTDTQYF.

This clonotype was detected a few times. V usage is TRBV7-2 and J usage is TRBJ2-1; possibly TRBD1 for D (5 bases). CDR1 and CDR2 from the germline V gene are SGHTA and FQGNSA. There are 13 residues in the CDR3. Trimming removed 5 bases from V and 5 bases from J, with 10 bases in between. The CDR3 sequence is CASSPRTNNEQFF. For the CDR3, the DNA is TGTGCCAGCAGCCCCCGGACAAACAATGAGCAGTTCTTC.

J is TRBJ1-6 and V is TRBV30, with D maybe TRBD1 (5 bases). The CDR3 sequence is 15 residues long. Germline V CDR1 and CDR2: GTSNPN, SVGIG (reference sequence). V gave up 0 bases and J gave up 3 bases, with 9 bases separating them. CDR3 amino acids: CAWSVRGGYNSPLHF. The DNA for the CDR3 is TGTGCCTGGAGTGTTAGGGGAGGCTATAATTCACCCCTCCACTTT.

The chain carries TRBV28 and TRBJ1-2; tentative D call: TRBD1 (5 bases). In germline, CDR1 is MDHEN, CDR2 SYDVKM. Deletions cut 4 bases from V and 8 bases from J, with 11 bases between. The CDR3 covers 12 residues. As DNA, the CDR3 is TGTGCCAGCAGTTCCGGACATGTCGGCTACACCTTC. Its translation is CASSSGHVGYTF.

This clonotype was counted at least ten times. The chain joins TRBV11-1 to TRBJ2-3; D gene uncertain. V was clipped by 4 bases and J by 3 bases, with 5 bases between them. The CDR3 spans 12 residues. The germline CDR1 and CDR2 sequences are SGHAT and FQDESV (reference sequence). CDR3 DNA: TGTGCCAGCAGCTCGTGGACAGATACGCAGTATTTT. It codes for CASSSWTDTQYF.

The chain combines TRBV12-3 or TRBV12-4 with TRBJ2-1; 10 nucleotides match TRBD2. The J segment lost 4 bases and the V segment lost 3 bases, leaving 9 bases of the junction unmatched. The CDR3 is 17 residues long. The CDR3 spells CASSFTPGLALYNEQFF. CDR3 coding DNA: TGTGCCAGCAGTTTTACTCCGGGACTAGCGCTATACAATGAGCAGTTCTTC.

The chain couples TRBV9 to TRBJ1-3; D possibly corresponds to TRBD1 (6 bases). Germline lookup yields CDR1 SGDLS and CDR2 YYNGEE. V lost 1 base, J lost 0 bases, and 14 bases lay in between. CDR3 length: 17 amino acids. CDR3 sequence: CASSVQDSAFSGNTIYF. CDR3 bases: TGTGCCAGCAGCGTACAGGACAGTGCCTTCTCTGGAAACACCATATATTTT. Looking up the rest from reference TRBV9 and TRBJ1-3 gives the full variable domain: DSGVTQTPKHLITATGQRVTLRCSPRSGDLSVYWYQQSLDQGLQFLIQYYNGEERAKGNILERFSAQQFPDLHSELNLSSLELGDSALYFCASSVQDSAFSGNTIYFGEGSWLTVV.

The chain couples TRBV12-3 or TRBV12-4 to TRBJ1-3; D is unresolved. Between the trimmed V and J ends, which lost 5 bases and 0 bases, there was a span of 8 bases. CDR3 length equals 14 residues. CDR3 nucleotide sequence: TGTGCCAGCAGTCATCTGAGCTCTGGAAACACCATATATTTT. It translates to CASSHLSSGNTIYF.

The table lists this clonotype with many counts. The CDR3 sequence is CSVERLAGGSYEQYF. CDR3 DNA sequence: TGCAGCGTTGAAAGGCTAGCGGGAGGCTCCTACGAGCAGTACTTC. The genes are TRBV29-1 and TRBJ2-7, with 11 bases that match TRBD2. The germline V gene encodes CDR1 SQVTM and CDR2 ANQGSEA. The CDR3 length is 15 residues. V shed 2 bases, J shed 0 bases, and the junction held 3 bases outside the gene matches.

Only one count was recorded for this clonotype. The rearrangement uses TRBV19 and TRBJ2-1; no reliable D call. Between the trimmed V and J ends, which lost 3 bases and 1 base, there was a span of 10 bases. This CDR3 is built from 15 residues. Germline CDR1 is LNHDA and CDR2 is SQIVND (reference sequence). The CDR3 reads CASSISPSSYNEQFF. CDR3 coding DNA: TGTGCCAGTAGTATTTCCCCCTCTTCCTACAATGAGCAGTTCTTC.

The chain carries TRBV5-1 and TRBJ2-1, with D perhaps matching TRBD1 or TRBD2 (6 bases each). The CDR3 consists of 15 residues. CDR1 SGHRS and CDR2 YFSETQ come from the germline V gene. V lost 7 bases, J lost 4 bases, and 18 bases lay in between. CDR3 DNA: TGCGCCAGCGACCCGGGGGCCACTACTTACAATGAGCAGTTCTTC. Translation gives CASDPGATTYNEQFF.

This clonotype turned up a few times. This chain links TRBV20-1 with TRBJ2-7; 8 bases fit TRBD1. V shed 1 base and J 2 bases; nucleotides not matched to a gene: 7. This CDR3 has 15 amino acids. Per the germline V gene, CDR1 is DFQATT and CDR2 is SNEGSKA (reference sequence). The CDR3 nucleotides read TGCAGTGCTAGAGTGAGGACAGGGAACCCCTACGAGCAGTACTTC. Its translation is CSARVRTGNPYEQYF.

The chain combines TRBV20-1 with TRBJ2-1; D is unresolved. Trimming cost V 2 bases and J 8 bases, with 16 bases left between them. The CDR3 totals 14 residues. Germline CDR1 reads DFQATT; CDR2 reads SNEGSKA (reference sequence). The CDR3 coding sequence is TGCAGTGCTAGATTGTCTGCCGTGTTCGATGAGCAGTTCTTC. Its translation: CSARLSAVFDEQFF.

The V and J genes are TRBV6-6 and TRBJ2-7; 7 bases agree with TRBD2. The germline V gene has CDR1 MNHNY and CDR2 SVGAGI (reference sequence). J lost 3 bases, V lost 4 bases, and 12 bases had no gene match. The length of the CDR3 is 16 residues. The CDR3 DNA reads as TGTGCCAGCAGTTTATCCGTGGGGGGGATTATCTACGAGCAGTACTTC. The encoded protein is CASSLSVGGIIYEQYF.

This clonotype was recorded many times. V gene TRBV7-8 combines with J gene TRBJ2-7; TRBD1 might be the D (6 bases). CDR3 size: 13 residues. Trimming removed 4 bases at V and 5 bases at J, with 12 bases between. Per the germline V gene, CDR1 is SGHVS and CDR2 is FQNEAQ. CDR3 coding DNA: TGTGCCAGCAGCTACACAGGGATACACGAGCAGTACTTC. As protein: CASSYTGIHEQYF.

Note on this clonotype: This sequence may be a read error, since a much larger clone differs from it by one base. The chain couples TRBV20-1 to TRBJ2-5; D gene unclear. This CDR3 has 12 residues. The V end was cut by 6 bases, the J end by 11 bases, with 19 bases between. The germline CDR1 and CDR2 sequences are DFQATT and SNEGSKA (reference sequence). In DNA form, the CDR3 reads TGCAGTGCCGCGAACCCTGGGTACGGGCAGTACTTC. Translated, it gives CSAANPGYGQYF.

This clonotype showed up just a few times. V usage is TRBV5-6 and J usage is TRBJ2-1; unclear D gene. The CDR3 runs 12 residues. CDR1 is SGHDT, CDR2 YYEEEE, per germline. Trimming pared 1 base from V and 9 bases from J, leaving 8 bases between. The chain's CDR3 is CASSLKLGEQFF. For the CDR3, the DNA is TGTGCCAGCAGCTTGAAGTTGGGTGAGCAGTTCTTC. Full variable domain (outside the CDR3, taken from reference TRBV5-6 and TRBJ2-1): DAGVTQSPTHLIKTRGQQVTLRCSPKSGHDTVSWYQQALGQGPQFIFQYYEEEERQRGNFPDRFSGHQFPNYSSELNVNALLLGDSALYLCASSLKLGEQFFGPGTRLTVL.